The 30 T cell receptor beta chains below come from one sample, sequenced in a study of shared clonotypes between healthy human individuals. Data came from immunoSEQ multiplex PCR; TCRdb stores just in-frame clones and leaves some out. The table records approximately 530,000 clones, approximately 95% of them present only once. Sequenced material: naive CD4+ T cells sorted from blood. The subset is: CD45RA+ positively selected. Every receptor here comes from a woman in her 30s in good health.

The V call is TRBV7-9, the J call TRBJ1-3; the D is unclear. Germline V gene lookup returns CDR1 SEHNR and CDR2 FQNEAQ (reference sequence). Trimming removed 6 bases from V and 0 bases from J, with 9 bases in between. The CDR3 length is 14 residues. The CDR3 protein is CASSLTVSGNTIYF. CDR3 DNA: TGTGCCAGCAGTCTTACAGTCTCTGGAAACACCATATATTTT. Looking up the rest from reference TRBV7-9 and TRBJ1-3 gives the full variable domain: DTGVSQNPRHKITKRGQNVTFRCDPISEHNRLYWYRQTLGQGPEFLTYFQNEAQLEKSRLLSDRFSAERPKGSFSTLEIQRTEQGDSAMYLCASSLTVSGNTIYFGEGSWLTVV.

V usage is TRBV7-9 and J usage is TRBJ1-1; D is ambiguous. V was trimmed by 5 bases and J by 0 bases, leaving 7 bases between them. Germline CDR1 SEHNR, CDR2 FQNEAQ (reference sequence). The CDR3 has 13 residues. The DNA for the CDR3 is TGTGCCAGCAGCCCAAGGCTGAACACTGAAGCTTTCTTT. It specifies CASSPRLNTEAFF.

The gene calls are TRBV7-8 and TRBJ1-1; the D gene is possibly TRBD1 (6 bases). This CDR3 contains 14 residues. The ends were cut back, 5 bases at V and 1 base at J, with 11 bases in the middle. Germline loops: CDR1 SGHVS, CDR2 FQNEAQ. CDR3 coding DNA: TGTGCCAGCAGCGTCGGACAGAGGAACACTGAAGCTTTCTTT. This gives the protein CASSVGQRNTEAFF.

The chain joins TRBV6-5 to TRBJ2-5; 8 nucleotides line up with TRBD2. V lost 7 bases, J lost 5 bases, and 12 bases stayed unmatched. Germline CDR1 is MNHEY and CDR2 is SVGAGI. This CDR3 comprises 15 residues. DNA of the CDR3: TGTGCCAGCAACGGGCGGGAGGCCTCCGGCGAGACCCAGTACTTC. It codes for CASNGREASGETQYF.

The rearrangement links TRBV4-2 to TRBJ1-2, with TRBD1 matching 10 bases. V dropped 0 bases and J dropped 9; count of bases not matched to a gene: 7. Germline V gene data show CDR1 as LGHNA and CDR2 as YNFKEQ. The length of the CDR3 is 15 residues. This CDR3 reads CASSQEAGQGKSYTF. The CDR3 region has the DNA TGTGCCAGCAGCCAAGAGGCGGGACAGGGGAAAAGCTACACCTTC.

The gene calls are TRBV28 and TRBJ2-1; 10 bases match TRBD2. In germline, CDR1 is MDHEN, CDR2 SYDVKM. The V and J ends lost 6 bases and 4 bases, in that order; junction bases with no gene match: 6. CDR3 length equals 15 residues. CDR3 sequence (DNA): TGTGCCAGCAGGCGGGGACTAGCGCTTTACAATGAGCAGTTCTTC. It yields the protein CASRRGLALYNEQFF.

The chain links TRBV6-5 to TRBJ1-2; no clear D gene. CDR3 length: 13 amino acids. Deletions cut 8 bases from V and 0 bases from J, with 10 bases between. Germline V lookup: CDR1 MNHEY, CDR2 SVGAGI. The CDR3 DNA is TGTGCCAGCGGACGGAGTTCTAACTATGGCTACACCTTC. It is translated as CASGRSSNYGYTF.

The rearrangement joins TRBV11-2 to TRBJ2-7; the D is unclear. V lost 5 bases and J lost 3, with 11 bases in between. Germline V gene lookup returns CDR1 SGHAT and CDR2 FQNNGV. The CDR3 totals 13 residues. This CDR3 is CASSLRTIYEQYF. As DNA, the CDR3 is TGTGCCAGCAGCCTACGGACCATCTACGAGCAGTACTTC.

The chain couples TRBV21-1 to TRBJ1-2. TRBV21-1 is marked as a pseudogene. The CDR3 totals 13 residues. The DNA for the CDR3 is TGTGCCAGCAGCAGTATAGGGAACTATGGCTACACCTTC. This codes for CASSSIGNYGYTF.

The chain links TRBV6-5 to TRBJ2-7; D call uncertain. V lost 0 bases and J lost 2, with 8 bases in between. In germline, CDR1 is MNHEY, CDR2 SVGAGI. CDR3 length equals 14 residues. The CDR3 bases are TGTGCCAGCAGTTACTCTATTGTGGCCTACGAGCAGTACTTC. Protein: CASSYSIVAYEQYF.

This chain uses TRBV5-1 with TRBJ2-7, with D unclear. Germline lookup yields CDR1 SGHRS and CDR2 YFSETQ. Trimming removed 0 bases at V and 3 bases at J, with 10 bases between. This CDR3 has 14 amino acids. The CDR3 sequence is CASSLGGEIYEQYF. DNA for the CDR3: TGCGCCAGCAGCTTGGGTGGAGAGATCTACGAGCAGTACTTC.

With respect to this clone: Mismatch with germline at one junction end may stem from a read error. The CDR3 region has the DNA TGTGCCAGCACCGTAGGCGTGGAGGGGGGCACAGATACGCAGTATTTT. Protein product: CASTVGVEGGTDTQYF. J is TRBJ2-3 and V is TRBV9; D might be TRBD1 or TRBD2, each matching 6 bases. This CDR3 spans 16 amino acids. The germline V gene encodes CDR1 SGDLS and CDR2 YYNGEE.

The chain is built from TRBV9 and TRBJ2-7; TRBD1 or TRBD2 may be the D gene (6 bases each). The CDR3 has 15 amino acids. The V end was cut by 2 bases, the J end by 3 bases, with 15 bases between. The germline CDR1 and CDR2 sequences are SGDLS and YYNGEE. As DNA, the CDR3 is TGTGCCAGCAGCGTTGGGGGGCAGGCAGGCTACGAGCAGTACTTC. Translation gives CASSVGGQAGYEQYF.

DNA of the CDR3: TGTGCCAGCACGCGGGCCGAAGGGGGGCTCTACGAGCAGTACTTC. Amino acids: CASTRAEGGLYEQYF. The chain recombines TRBV6-4 with TRBJ2-7, with D perhaps being TRBD1 or TRBD2 (6 bases each). Trimming took 7 bases from V and 3 from J, leaving 19 bases between them. Germline loops: CDR1 MRHNA, CDR2 SNTAGT. The CDR3 runs to 15 residues.

The V call is TRBV11-3, the J call TRBJ1-3; no clear D. The CDR3 is made up of 13 amino acids. Trimming took 5 bases from V and 12 from J, leaving 17 bases between them. The germline V gene encodes CDR1 SGHNT and CDR2 YENEEA. In DNA form, the CDR3 reads TGTGCCAGCAGCCCCCGGTCAAAAAGGGACATATATTTT. Its protein is CASSPRSKRDIYF.

This sequence joins TRBV6-1 and TRBJ1-5, with a weak D call TRBD1 (6 bases). This CDR3 comprises 16 residues. The germline V and J ends were trimmed by 4 bases and 1 base, with 14 bases remaining between them. Germline CDR1 and CDR2: MNHNS and SASEGT. The CDR3 DNA is TGTGCCAGCAGTGGGCTGGGGGCCTGGAGCAATCAGCCCCAGCATTTT. This codes for CASSGLGAWSNQPQHF.

This chain joins TRBV28 and TRBJ1-4, with TRBD1 matching over 9 bases. The CDR3 sequence is 15 residues long. V was clipped by 3 bases and J by 5 bases; unmatched bases: 4. Germline CDR1 and CDR2: MDHEN and SYDVKM. The CDR3 DNA sequence: TGTGCCAGCAGTTTCGTTACAGGGGGCAATGAAAAACTGTTTTTT. Its translation: CASSFVTGGNEKLFF.

This chain uses TRBV10-3 with TRBJ2-7, with TRBD2 matching over 10 bases. The junction had 8 bases not matched to a gene; V was cut back by 0 bases and J by 3 bases. The CDR3 covers 17 residues. Looked up from germline, CDR1 is ENHRY and CDR2 is SYGVKD. In nucleotides, the CDR3 is TGTGCCATCAGTGAGTCGACTCAGCCTAGCGGGAGCTACGAGCAGTACTTC. Translated: CAISESTQPSGSYEQYF.

The chain couples TRBV4-2 to TRBJ2-5, with 10 bases that match TRBD1. The germline V gene has CDR1 LGHNA and CDR2 YNFKEQ. The CDR3 has 15 amino acids. V lost 5 bases and J lost 5; bases outside the gene matches: 8. The CDR3 nucleotides read TGTGCCAGCAGCGTCGGGACAGGGGAGCGCGAGACCCAGTACTTC. The encoded protein is CASSVGTGERETQYF.

V usage is TRBV5-1 and J usage is TRBJ1-2, with unresolved D. Germline lookup yields CDR1 SGHRS and CDR2 YFSETQ. The CDR3 has 15 amino acids. The V and J ends lost 0 bases and 0 bases respectively, with 9 bases between them. Here the CDR3 reads CASSLGLQANYGYTF. The CDR3 bases are TGCGCCAGCAGCTTGGGGTTGCAGGCTAACTATGGCTACACCTTC.

The chain recombines TRBV5-5 with TRBJ1-2; 9 positions agree with TRBD1. Germline CDR1 reads SGHKS; CDR2 reads YYEKEE (reference sequence). J lost 1 base, V lost 4 bases, and 8 bases had no gene match. The CDR3 loop spans 16 amino acids. The CDR3 loop is CASSVDRGTNNYGYTF. CDR3 coding DNA: TGTGCCAGCAGCGTCGACAGGGGGACTAATAACTATGGCTACACCTTC.

The rearrangement links TRBV11-2 to TRBJ2-1, with a tentative D call TRBD1 (5 bases). Trimming removed 5 bases from V and 9 bases from J, with 17 bases in between. The CDR3 spans 14 residues. CDR1 and CDR2 from the germline V gene are SGHAT and FQNNGV. The CDR3 is CASSPGSFSIEQFF. For the CDR3, the DNA is TGTGCCAGCAGCCCAGGGTCTTTCAGTATTGAGCAGTTCTTC.

CDR3 protein: CASSPYWGGGLSYEQYF. The CDR3, as DNA: TGTGCCAGCAGCCCCTATTGGGGTGGGGGCCTATCCTACGAGCAGTACTTC. The chain recombines TRBV9 with TRBJ2-7; a possible D gene is TRBD1 (6 bases). Germline V lookup: CDR1 SGDLS, CDR2 YYNGEE. Trimming took 4 bases from V and 1 from J, leaving 21 bases between them. The CDR3 sequence is 17 residues long.

The rearrangement uses TRBV28 and TRBJ2-5; D may be TRBD2 (5 bases). The last part of the DNA fits TRBJ2-7 better; the J call may be wrong. This CDR3 spans 14 amino acids. Germline loops: CDR1 MDHEN, CDR2 SYDVKM. The DNA for the CDR3 is TGTGCCAGCGCCCAAGCGGACGCTTCCTACGAGCAGTACTTC. Its protein product is CASAQADASYEQYF.

The chain couples TRBV30 to TRBJ1-3; D gene ambiguous. The CDR3 length is 11 residues. The germline V gene encodes CDR1 GTSNPN and CDR2 SVGIG (reference sequence). The V and J ends lost 0 bases and 5 bases respectively, with 2 bases between them. The CDR3 is CAWSVRNTIYF. The CDR3 DNA follows: TGTGCCTGGAGTGTGAGAAACACCATATATTTT.

The V gene is TRBV28, the J gene TRBJ2-2, with D hard to call. The germline V and J ends were trimmed by 7 bases and 4 bases, with 22 bases remaining between them. The CDR3 totals 17 residues. Germline V gives CDR1 MDHEN, CDR2 SYDVKM. CDR3 sequence (DNA): TGTGCCAGCACCTTCTCGGACGGAGCCGGTAGCACCGGGGAGCTGTTTTTT. Amino acids: CASTFSDGAGSTGELFF.

The rearrangement links TRBV5-1 to TRBJ2-1, with 9 bases aligning to TRBD2. Germline V gene lookup returns CDR1 SGHRS and CDR2 YFSETQ. Trimming removed 1 base from V and 0 bases from J; junction bases left unmatched: 8. This CDR3 region has 18 residues. CDR3 DNA: TGCGCCAGCAGCTTGCAAGCGGGAGGCCTTAGCTCCTACAATGAGCAGTTCTTC. Its translation is CASSLQAGGLSSYNEQFF. The entire variable domain, with the rest obtained from reference TRBV5-1 and TRBJ2-1, is as follows: KAGVTQTPRYLIKTRGQQVTLSCSPISGHRSVSWYQQTPGQGLQFLFEYFSETQRNKGNFPGRFSGRQFSNSRSEMNVSTLELGDSALYLCASSLQAGGLSSYNEQFFGPGTRLTVL.

The chain recombines TRBV14 with TRBJ2-7, with TRBD2 identical over 8 bases. There are 16 residues in the CDR3. Germline CDR1 and CDR2: SGHDN and FVKESK. Trimming took 5 bases from V and 0 from J; bases not matched to a gene: 9. The CDR3 sequence: CASSAQGTRASYEQYF. CDR3 DNA: TGTGCCAGCAGCGCCCAAGGGACTAGAGCCTCCTACGAGCAGTACTTC.

The rearrangement links TRBV15 to TRBJ2-1; D is perhaps TRBD1 or TRBD2 (5 bases each). Germline V gives CDR1 LNHNV, CDR2 YYDKDF (reference sequence). V was pared by 2 bases and J by 12 bases, with 14 bases between. There are 13 residues in the CDR3. The CDR3 coding sequence is TGTGCCACCAGCAGACCTCCCCTTGGGGGGCAGTTCTTC. Translating it yields CATSRPPLGGQFF.

This clone was seen a handful of times. The chain joins TRBV10-3 to TRBJ1-5; D uncertain. The germline V gene encodes CDR1 ENHRY and CDR2 SYGVKD. Trimming removed 8 bases from V and 4 bases from J, with 15 bases in between. This CDR3 spans 14 amino acids. The CDR3 nucleotides read TGTGCCATCGGCGACGGAGACACAAATCAGCCCCAGCATTTT. Its protein product is CAIGDGDTNQPQHF.